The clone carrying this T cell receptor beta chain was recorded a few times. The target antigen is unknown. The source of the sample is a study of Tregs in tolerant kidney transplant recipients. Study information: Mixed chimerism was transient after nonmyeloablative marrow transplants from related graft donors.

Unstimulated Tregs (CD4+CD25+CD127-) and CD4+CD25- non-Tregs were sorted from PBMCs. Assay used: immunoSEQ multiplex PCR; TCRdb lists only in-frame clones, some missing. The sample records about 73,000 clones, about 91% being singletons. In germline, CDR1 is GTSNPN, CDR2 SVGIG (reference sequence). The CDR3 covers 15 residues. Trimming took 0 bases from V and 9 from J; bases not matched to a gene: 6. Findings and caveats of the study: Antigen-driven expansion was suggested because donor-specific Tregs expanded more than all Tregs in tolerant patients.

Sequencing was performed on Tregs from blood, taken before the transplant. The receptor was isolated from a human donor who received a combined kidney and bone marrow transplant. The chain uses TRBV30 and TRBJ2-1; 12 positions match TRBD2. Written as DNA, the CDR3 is TGTGCCTGGAGTGTAAGGCTAGCGGGAGGGAGTGAGCAGTTCTTC. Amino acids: CAWSVRLAGGSEQFF.